Each of the 20 T cell receptor beta chains below was sequenced from the same sample in a study of OX40 agonist ivuxolimab in advanced cancers. Profiled with immunoSEQ multiplex PCR; TCRdb holds only in-frame clones, not every one. The table has about 120,000 clones, roughly nine tenths seen once. The sample consisted of CD4+ or CD8+ T cells sorted from blood, taken in a trial of the OX40 agonist ivuxolimab. These receptors originate from an adult with an advanced solid tumor such as melanoma, head and neck, liver or kidney cancer.

The V gene is TRBV7-9, the J gene TRBJ2-5; 7 nucleotides agree with TRBD1. Trimming at V came to 10 bases and at J to 5 bases, leaving 1 base not matched to a gene. Germline V gives CDR1 SEHNR, CDR2 FQNEAQ (reference sequence). The CDR3 contains 10 residues. The CDR3: CATRGETQYF. The DNA for the CDR3 is TGTGCCACCAGGGGGGAGACCCAGTACTTC.

The V call is TRBV7-2, the J call TRBJ1-4; TRBD1 might be the D (5 bases). Trimming removed 5 bases from V and 2 bases from J, with 15 bases in between. Germline V gives CDR1 SGHTA, CDR2 FQGNSA. This CDR3 comprises 16 residues. The chain's CDR3 is CASSIGPRVTNEKLFF. CDR3 in DNA: TGTGCCAGCAGCATCGGACCCAGGGTCACTAATGAAAAACTGTTTTTT.

The V gene is TRBV9, the J gene TRBJ2-5; D is unresolved. V was shortened by 0 bases and J by 5 bases, with 14 bases between the two germline ends. In germline, CDR1 is SGDLS, CDR2 YYNGEE. CDR3 length: 15 residues. CDR3 region: CASSVGWTARETQYF. Written as DNA, the CDR3 is TGTGCCAGCAGCGTAGGGTGGACCGCCCGGGAGACCCAGTACTTC. Supplemented by reference TRBV9 and TRBJ2-5, the full variable domain reads DSGVTQTPKHLITATGQRVTLRCSPRSGDLSVYWYQQSLDQGLQFLIQYYNGEERAKGNILERFSAQQFPDLHSELNLSSLELGDSALYFCASSVGWTARETQYFGPGTRLLVL.

This rearrangement joins TRBV5-1 to TRBJ1-1; TRBD1 is a possible D gene (5 bases). The CDR3 loop spans 13 amino acids. Germline CDR1 SGHRS, CDR2 YFSETQ. Trimming removed 1 base from V and 7 bases from J, with 11 bases in between. The CDR3 spells CASSLNQGFEAFF. DNA of the CDR3: TGCGCCAGCAGCTTGAATCAGGGTTTTGAAGCTTTCTTT.

The rearrangement uses TRBV19 and TRBJ2-6, with D possibly called TRBD1 or TRBD2 (5 bases each). Trimming removed 1 base at V and 1 base at J, with 8 bases between. Germline values: CDR1 LNHDA, CDR2 SQIVND (reference sequence). The CDR3 covers 16 residues. The CDR3 DNA is TGTGCCAGTAGTATAGGCTGGGGGTCTGGGGCCAACGTCCTGACTTTC. Protein sequence: CASSIGWGSGANVLTF.

The chain couples TRBV5-1 to TRBJ2-3; the D call may be TRBD1 or TRBD2 (5 bases each). This CDR3 is 16 amino acids long. Trimming took 2 bases from V and 4 from J, leaving 17 bases between them. Germline-derived CDR1 and CDR2 are SGHRS and YFSETQ. The CDR3 reads CASSFGGEGSSDTQYF. The DNA for the CDR3 is TGCGCCAGCAGCTTTGGTGGTGAGGGGTCGTCAGATACGCAGTATTTT.

V gene TRBV27 combines with J gene TRBJ2-7; perhaps TRBD1 as D (7 bases). CDR3 size: 15 residues. In germline, CDR1 is MNHEY, CDR2 SMNVEV (reference sequence). V was clipped by 0 bases and J by 6 bases, with 15 bases between them. CDR3 region: CASSLSPGGIREQYF. For the CDR3, the DNA is TGTGCCAGCAGTTTATCGCCAGGGGGGATTCGCGAGCAGTACTTC.

This chain uses TRBV5-1 with TRBJ2-7; D is unclear. The germline CDR1 and CDR2 sequences are SGHRS and YFSETQ. V was clipped by 5 bases and J by 1 base, with 10 bases between them. The CDR3 is 13 amino acids. CDR3 in DNA: TGCGCCAGCAGGGCAGGCTTTTCCTACGAGCAGTACTTC. Amino acid sequence: CASRAGFSYEQYF.

The rearrangement joins TRBV5-4 to TRBJ2-1; 10 bases align to TRBD2. With V trimmed by 4 bases and J by 7 bases, 11 bases remained unmatched. The length of the CDR3 is 16 residues. Germline V gene data show CDR1 as SGHNT and CDR2 as YYREEE (reference sequence). CDR3 amino acids: CASSVAGGITMNEQFF. Written as DNA, the CDR3 is TGTGCCAGCAGCGTAGCGGGAGGCATCACTATGAATGAGCAGTTCTTC.

The chain uses TRBV6-1 and TRBJ2-7, with D possibly being TRBD1 (6 bases). This CDR3 is built from 14 residues. The germline CDR1 and CDR2 sequences are MNHNS and SASEGT. The germline V and J ends were trimmed by 7 bases and 2 bases, with 15 bases remaining between them. CDR3 bases: TGTGCCAGCAACCAGACAGGCCCTCCCTACGAGCAGTACTTC. Protein product: CASNQTGPPYEQYF.

This sequence joins TRBV7-2 and TRBJ2-3; 9 nucleotides line up with TRBD2. This CDR3 is 15 amino acids long. The germline gives CDR1 SGHTA, CDR2 FQGNSA. The V segment lost 0 bases and the J segment 7 bases; nucleotides outside the gene matches: 5. The DNA for the CDR3 is TGTGCCAGCAGCTTAGCGGCGGGGGGGTCAAATACGCAGTATTTT. Its translation: CASSLAAGGSNTQYF.

The V call is TRBV18, the J call TRBJ2-1, with 8 positions matching TRBD2. V was clipped by 5 bases and J by 13 bases; unmatched bases: 10. The germline V gene encodes CDR1 KGHSH and CDR2 LQKENI. CDR3 length equals 13 residues. CDR3 loop: CASSEGTSRDQFF. As DNA, the CDR3 is TGTGCCAGCTCAGAAGGGACTAGTCGCGATCAGTTCTTC. Variable domain in full (rest from reference TRBV18 and TRBJ2-1): NAGVMQNPRHLVRRRGQEARLRCSPMKGHSHVYWYRQLPEEGLKFMVYLQKENIIDESGMPKERFSAEFPKEGPSILRIQQVVRGDSAAYFCASSEGTSRDQFFGPGTRLTVL.

The CDR3 region is CAITGGTGENYGYTF. The CDR3, as DNA: TGTGCCATCACCGGAGGGACAGGAGAAAACTATGGCTACACCTTC. This chain connects TRBV10-3 to TRBJ1-2; 8 bases are shared with TRBD1. Germline-derived CDR1 and CDR2 are ENHRY and SYGVKD. The length of the CDR3 is 15 residues. J gave up 2 bases and V 7 bases, and 9 bases lay outside the gene matches.

V gene TRBV2 combines with J gene TRBJ2-2; D unclear. Germline values: CDR1 SNHLY, CDR2 FYNNEI. Trimming left V 6 bases short and J 0 bases short, with 5 bases between. The CDR3 length is 13 residues. CDR3 loop: CASRLTNTGELFF. The CDR3 bases are TGTGCCAGCAGACTAACGAACACCGGGGAGCTGTTTTTT.

The rearrangement links TRBV14 to TRBJ1-1; D gene ambiguous. Germline-derived CDR1 and CDR2 are SGHDN and FVKESK. The CDR3 covers 14 residues. The V end lost 1 base, the J end lost 1 base, and 7 bases lay between the germline ends. The CDR3 loop is CASSQVAGNTEAFF. Written as DNA, the CDR3 is TGTGCCAGCAGCCAAGTGGCCGGGAACACTGAAGCTTTCTTT.

V gene TRBV6-5 combines with J gene TRBJ2-3; 10 nucleotides line up with TRBD1. The CDR3 has 15 residues. Losses at the gene ends were 4 bases for V and 4 bases for J; bases not matched to a gene: 5. From germline, CDR1 is MNHEY and CDR2 SVGAGI. The CDR3 here is CASSSPGQGSDTQYF. The DNA for the CDR3 is TGTGCCAGCAGTTCCCCGGGACAGGGGTCAGATACGCAGTATTTT.

This clone occurred once. J is TRBJ1-1 and V is TRBV2; D ambiguous. CDR3 size: 14 residues. V lost 3 bases, J lost 0 bases, and 8 bases lay in between. Germline lookup yields CDR1 SNHLY and CDR2 FYNNEI. The DNA of the CDR3 is TGTGCCAGCAGTGACTGGACTTTGAACACTGAAGCTTTCTTT. It encodes CASSDWTLNTEAFF.

CDR3 DNA: TGTGCCAGCAGCCCCAGGGGACAAACCCGACATGAGCAGTTCTTC. This encodes CASSPRGQTRHEQFF. The chain employs TRBV7-8 and TRBJ2-1; maybe TRBD1 (6 bases). V shed 5 bases and J shed 8 bases, with 19 bases lying between them. CDR3 length: 15 amino acids. The germline V gene encodes CDR1 SGHVS and CDR2 FQNEAQ.

The CDR3 nucleotides read TGTGCCAGCAGCTCTTTCGGACCTCTAGGCAATCAGCCCCAGCATTTT. As protein: CASSSFGPLGNQPQHF. The chain has TRBV7-9 and TRBJ1-5, with D uncertain. Germline-derived CDR1 and CDR2 are SEHNR and FQNEAQ (reference sequence). This CDR3 comprises 16 residues. V was pared by 4 bases and J by 2 bases, with 15 bases between.

This clone appeared a single time. The chain combines TRBV5-6 with TRBJ1-2; D ambiguous. V was cut by 0 bases and J by 4 bases, with 10 bases left in between. Germline V gene lookup returns CDR1 SGHDT and CDR2 YYEEEE. This CDR3 region has 14 residues. The CDR3 spells CASSLVEAPYGYTF. The CDR3, as DNA: TGTGCCAGCAGCTTGGTGGAGGCCCCCTATGGCTACACCTTC. Drawing the rest from reference TRBV5-6 and TRBJ1-2, the complete variable domain is DAGVTQSPTHLIKTRGQQVTLRCSPKSGHDTVSWYQQALGQGPQFIFQYYEEEERQRGNFPDRFSGHQFPNYSSELNVNALLLGDSALYLCASSLVEAPYGYTFGSGTRLTVV.